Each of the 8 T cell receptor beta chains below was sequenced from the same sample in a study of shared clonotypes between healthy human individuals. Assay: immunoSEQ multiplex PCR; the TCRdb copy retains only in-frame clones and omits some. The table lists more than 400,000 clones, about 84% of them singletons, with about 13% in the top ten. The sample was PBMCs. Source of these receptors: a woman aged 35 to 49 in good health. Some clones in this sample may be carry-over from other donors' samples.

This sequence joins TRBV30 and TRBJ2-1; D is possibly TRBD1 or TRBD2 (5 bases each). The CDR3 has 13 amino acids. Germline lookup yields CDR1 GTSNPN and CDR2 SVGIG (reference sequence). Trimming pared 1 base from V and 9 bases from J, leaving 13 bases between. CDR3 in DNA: TGTGCCTGGAGTGGAACGAGGGGCTCTGAGCAGTTCTTC. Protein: CAWSGTRGSEQFF.

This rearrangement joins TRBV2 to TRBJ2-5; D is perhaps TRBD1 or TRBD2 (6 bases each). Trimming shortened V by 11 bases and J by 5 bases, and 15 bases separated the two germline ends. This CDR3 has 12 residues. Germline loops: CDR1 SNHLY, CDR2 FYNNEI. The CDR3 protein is CARGGGMETQYF. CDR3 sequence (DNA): TGTGCCCGCGGAGGGGGGATGGAGACCCAGTACTTC.

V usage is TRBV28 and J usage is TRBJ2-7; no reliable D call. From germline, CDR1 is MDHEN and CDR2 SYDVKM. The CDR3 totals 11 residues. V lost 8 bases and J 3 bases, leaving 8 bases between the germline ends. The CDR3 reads CASSPGYEQYF. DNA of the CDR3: TGTGCCAGCTCGCCCGGCTACGAGCAGTACTTC.

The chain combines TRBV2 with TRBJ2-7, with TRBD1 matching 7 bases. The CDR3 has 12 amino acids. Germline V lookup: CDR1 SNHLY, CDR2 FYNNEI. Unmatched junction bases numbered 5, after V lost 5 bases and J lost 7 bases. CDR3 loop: CASSKTGREQYF. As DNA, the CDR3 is TGTGCCAGCAGTAAGACAGGGCGTGAGCAGTACTTC.

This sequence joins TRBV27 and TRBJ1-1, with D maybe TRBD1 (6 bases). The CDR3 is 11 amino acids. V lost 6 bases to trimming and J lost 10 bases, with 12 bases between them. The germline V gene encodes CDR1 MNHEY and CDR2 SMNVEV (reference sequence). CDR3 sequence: CASRSGASAFF. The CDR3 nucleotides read TGTGCCAGCAGGTCAGGGGCTTCAGCTTTCTTT.

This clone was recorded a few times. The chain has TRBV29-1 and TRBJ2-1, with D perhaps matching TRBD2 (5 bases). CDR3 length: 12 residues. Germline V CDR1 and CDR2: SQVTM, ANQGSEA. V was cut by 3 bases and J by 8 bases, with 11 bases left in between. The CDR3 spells CSVELVLDEQFF. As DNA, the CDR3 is TGCAGCGTTGAGCTAGTACTAGATGAGCAGTTCTTC.

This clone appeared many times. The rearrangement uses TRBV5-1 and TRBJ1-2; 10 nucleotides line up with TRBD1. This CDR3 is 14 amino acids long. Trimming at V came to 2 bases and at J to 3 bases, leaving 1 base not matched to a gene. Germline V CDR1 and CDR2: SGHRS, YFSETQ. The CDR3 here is CASSFGTGDYGYTF. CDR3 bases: TGCGCCAGCAGCTTTGGGACAGGGGACTATGGCTACACCTTC. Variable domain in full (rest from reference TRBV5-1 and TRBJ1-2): KAGVTQTPRYLIKTRGQQVTLSCSPISGHRSVSWYQQTPGQGLQFLFEYFSETQRNKGNFPGRFSGRQFSNSRSEMNVSTLELGDSALYLCASSFGTGDYGYTFGSGTRLTVV.

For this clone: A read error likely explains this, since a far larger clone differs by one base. The CDR3: CASGAGDNYGNTF. CDR3 bases: TGCGCCAGCGGGGCAGGGGATAACTATGGCAACACCTTC. The V and J genes are TRBV5-1 and TRBJ1-2, with D tentatively TRBD1 (6 bases). This CDR3 has 13 residues. Germline values: CDR1 SGHRS, CDR2 YFSETQ.